These 2 T cell receptor beta chains share one sample of origin, sequenced in a study of Ad26.COV2.S vaccination and SARS-CoV-2 variants. Some clones are missing from TCRdb's copy, which holds only in-frame ones; the method was immunoSEQ multiplex PCR. The sample has 350,000 to 500,000 clones; roughly 89% are singletons. Treatment defined: roughly 18 received Ad26.COV2.S at low or high dose, single or two shots; several received placebo; per-sample allocation not given. All samples were drawn on day 63, counting from the first vaccine or placebo injection. Sequencing was performed on peripheral blood, taken in a trial of Ad26.COV2.S vaccine versus placebo. These receptors came from a person between 18 and 60 years old who received the Ad26.COV2.S COVID-19 vaccine or a placebo.

The rearrangement links TRBV15 to TRBJ2-7; D possibly corresponds to TRBD1 (5 bases). The length of the CDR3 is 13 residues. From germline, CDR1 is LNHNV and CDR2 YYDKDF (reference sequence). The V and J ends lost 7 bases and 4 bases respectively, with 14 bases between them. CDR3 region: CATMSLGQYEQYF. The CDR3 bases are TGTGCCACCATGTCTTTGGGGCAGTACGAGCAGTACTTC.

CDR3 residues: CASSVGSSYNSPLHF. The CDR3 bases are TGTGCCAGCAGCGTAGGGAGTTCCTATAATTCACCCCTCCACTTT. This chain connects TRBV9 to TRBJ1-6, with D uncertain. Trimming shortened V by 0 bases and J by 1 base, and 5 bases separated the two germline ends. The CDR3 extends over 15 amino acids. Germline V gene data show CDR1 as SGDLS and CDR2 as YYNGEE.